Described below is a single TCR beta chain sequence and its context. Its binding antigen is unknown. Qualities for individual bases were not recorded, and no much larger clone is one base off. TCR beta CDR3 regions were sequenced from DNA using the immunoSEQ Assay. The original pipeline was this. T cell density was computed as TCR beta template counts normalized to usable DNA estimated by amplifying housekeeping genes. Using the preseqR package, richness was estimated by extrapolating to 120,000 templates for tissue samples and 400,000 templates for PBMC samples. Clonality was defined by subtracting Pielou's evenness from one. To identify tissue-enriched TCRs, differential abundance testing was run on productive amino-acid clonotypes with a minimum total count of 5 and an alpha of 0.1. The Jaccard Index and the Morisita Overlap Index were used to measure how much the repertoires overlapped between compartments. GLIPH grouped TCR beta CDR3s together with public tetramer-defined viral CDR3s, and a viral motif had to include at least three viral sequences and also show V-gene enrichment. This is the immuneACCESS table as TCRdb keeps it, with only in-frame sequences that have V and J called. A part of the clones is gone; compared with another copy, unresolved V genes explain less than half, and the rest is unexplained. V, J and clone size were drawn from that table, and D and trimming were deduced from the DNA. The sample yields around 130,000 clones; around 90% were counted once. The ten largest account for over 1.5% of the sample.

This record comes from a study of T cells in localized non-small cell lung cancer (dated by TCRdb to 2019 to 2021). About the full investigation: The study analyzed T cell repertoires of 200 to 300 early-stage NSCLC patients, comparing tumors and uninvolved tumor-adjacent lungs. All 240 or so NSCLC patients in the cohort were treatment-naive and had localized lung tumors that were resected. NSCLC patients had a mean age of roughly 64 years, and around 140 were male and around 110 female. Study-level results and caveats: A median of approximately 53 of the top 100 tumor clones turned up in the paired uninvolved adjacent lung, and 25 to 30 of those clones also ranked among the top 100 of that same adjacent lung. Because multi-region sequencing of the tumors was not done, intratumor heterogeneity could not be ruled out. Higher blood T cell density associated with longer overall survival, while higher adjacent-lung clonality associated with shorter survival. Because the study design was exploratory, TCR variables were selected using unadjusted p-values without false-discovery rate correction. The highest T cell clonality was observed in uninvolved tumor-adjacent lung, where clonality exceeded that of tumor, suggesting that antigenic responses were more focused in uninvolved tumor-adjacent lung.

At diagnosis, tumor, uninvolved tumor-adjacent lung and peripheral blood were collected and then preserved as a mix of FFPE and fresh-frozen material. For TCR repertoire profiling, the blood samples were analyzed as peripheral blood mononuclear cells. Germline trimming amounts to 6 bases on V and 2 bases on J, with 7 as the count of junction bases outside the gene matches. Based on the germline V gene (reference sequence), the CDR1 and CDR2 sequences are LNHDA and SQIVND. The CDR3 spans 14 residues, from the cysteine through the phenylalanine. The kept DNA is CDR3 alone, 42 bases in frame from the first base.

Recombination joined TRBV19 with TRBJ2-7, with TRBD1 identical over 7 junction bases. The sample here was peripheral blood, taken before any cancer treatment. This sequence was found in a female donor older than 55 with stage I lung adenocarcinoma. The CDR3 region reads CASSQDRNPYEQYF. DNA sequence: TGTGCCAGTAGCCAGGACAGGAATCCCTACGAGCAGTACTTC.